These 22 T cell receptor beta chains were all obtained from the same sample, sequenced in a study of T cell changes during pregnancy in multiple sclerosis (dated by TCRdb to between 2017 and 2020). Library method: the immunoSEQ multiplex PCR assay. Imported from immuneACCESS, the table was reduced by TCRdb to in-frame sequences with V and J called. These copies leave out some clones; in studies compared against another copy, an unresolved V gene accounts for under half, and the cause of the remainder is not known. The sample table lists tens of thousands of clones, 90% to 95% of them with a count of one. Jointly, the top ten make up 4.8% of the sample. This specimen consisted of peripheral blood, obtained in the first trimester of pregnancy. The receptors originated from a female donor in good health, enrolled as a control in a pregnancy study.

V is TRBV30 and J is TRBJ1-6; 10 bases are shared with TRBD1. Germline CDR1 is GTSNPN and CDR2 is SVGIG (reference sequence). Trimming cost V 0 bases and J 10 bases; bases outside gene matches: 15. CDR3 length equals 18 residues. For the CDR3, the DNA is TGTGCCTGGAGTGTACCCTTTACATTGACAGGGGGCGCGTCACCCCTCCACTTT. This gives the protein CAWSVPFTLTGGASPLHF.

The chain has TRBV27 and TRBJ2-7; 9 bases fit TRBD1. Germline V lookup: CDR1 MNHEY, CDR2 SMNVEV (reference sequence). V was clipped by 8 bases and J by 7 bases; unmatched bases: 12. The CDR3 extends over 14 amino acids. The CDR3 sequence: CASGGGTGQGEQYF. CDR3 coding DNA: TGTGCCAGCGGGGGGGGGACAGGGCAAGGGGAGCAGTACTTC.

The chain combines TRBV7-6 with TRBJ1-5, with TRBD1 matching 8 bases. There are 14 residues in the CDR3. Germline CDR1 SGHVS, CDR2 FNYEAQ. Trimming cost V 5 bases and J 5 bases; bases outside gene matches: 5. The CDR3 here is CASSGQGIDQPQHF. Written as DNA, the CDR3 is TGTGCCAGCAGCGGACAGGGCATCGATCAGCCCCAGCATTTT.

The V gene is TRBV7-2, the J gene TRBJ1-1; TRBD1 is a possible D gene (6 bases). Trimming removed 3 bases from V and 3 bases from J, with 14 bases in between. CDR1 is SGHTA, CDR2 FQGNSA, per germline. The CDR3 is 15 residues long. CDR3 sequence: CASSFRQGFDTEAFF. The CDR3 DNA reads TGTGCCAGCAGCTTTAGGCAGGGGTTTGACACTGAAGCTTTCTTT. The full variable domain, rest sourced from reference TRBV7-2 and TRBJ1-1, is GAGVSQSPSNKVTEKGKDVELRCDPISGHTALYWYRQSLGQGLEFLIYFQGNSAPDKSGLPSDRFSAERTGGSVSTLTIQRTQQEDSAVYLCASSFRQGFDTEAFFGQGTRLTVV.

The rearrangement links TRBV18 to TRBJ2-5; 7 positions agree with TRBD1. The CDR3 is 15 residues long. V lost 3 bases, J lost 3 bases, and 7 bases stayed unmatched. CDR1 is KGHSH and CDR2 is LQKENI in the germline V gene. The CDR3 reads CASSPQTGREETQYF. The DNA for the CDR3 is TGTGCCAGCTCACCCCAGACAGGGCGTGAAGAGACCCAGTACTTC.

The V call is TRBV30, the J call TRBJ2-3; 10 bases line up with TRBD2. CDR3 length equals 15 residues. With 5 bases clipped from V and 3 bases from J, the junction kept 8 bases outside the gene matches. From germline, CDR1 is GTSNPN and CDR2 SVGIG (reference sequence). The CDR3 reads CAWDEAGGPTDTQYF. The CDR3 DNA reads TGTGCCTGGGACGAAGCGGGGGGGCCGACAGATACGCAGTATTTT.

The gene calls are TRBV5-4 and TRBJ2-7; no clear D gene. The V gene's germline CDR1 is SGHNT and CDR2 YYREEE (reference sequence). The CDR3 length is 14 residues. Trimming pared 0 bases from V and 6 bases from J, leaving 13 bases between. CDR3 region: CASSLAGVPREQYF. In DNA, the CDR3 is TGTGCCAGCAGCTTGGCCGGAGTGCCCCGCGAGCAGTACTTC.

CDR3 sequence (DNA): TGCGCCAGCAGATGGACAGGGGGGTTTTGCGAGCAGTACTTC. It encodes CASRWTGGFCEQYF. The chain couples TRBV10-1 to TRBJ2-7; 10 bases map to TRBD1. Trimming removed 6 bases from V and 6 bases from J; junction bases left unmatched: 8. The CDR3 length is 14 residues. Germline V lookup: CDR1 WNHNN, CDR2 SYGVQD (reference sequence).

This chain uses TRBV19 with TRBJ1-5; maybe TRBD1 (5 bases). V lost 1 base and J 7 bases, leaving 11 bases between the germline ends. This CDR3 comprises 14 residues. Germline V gives CDR1 LNHDA, CDR2 SQIVND (reference sequence). CDR3 region: CASSIAGVEQPQHF. The CDR3 region has the DNA TGTGCCAGTAGTATAGCGGGGGTAGAACAGCCCCAGCATTTT.

V and J are TRBV19 and TRBJ2-7, with TRBD1 matching over 9 bases. With V trimmed by 6 bases and J by 4 bases, 4 bases remained unmatched. Germline V gene lookup returns CDR1 LNHDA and CDR2 SQIVND (reference sequence). The length of the CDR3 is 13 residues. This CDR3 reads CASRGTGLYEQYF. As DNA, the CDR3 is TGTGCCAGTAGGGGGACAGGGCTTTACGAGCAGTACTTC.

This chain uses TRBV19 with TRBJ1-1; D gene unclear. The CDR3 consists of 14 residues. CDR1 LNHDA and CDR2 SQIVND come from the germline V gene (reference sequence). V was pared by 2 bases and J by 1 base, with 8 bases between. The CDR3 DNA sequence: TGTGCCAGTAGTATAAACAGAGCGAACACTGAAGCTTTCTTT. Translating gives CASSINRANTEAFF.

The gene calls are TRBV30 and TRBJ1-2; the D gene is possibly TRBD1 (6 bases). CDR1 is GTSNPN and CDR2 is SVGIG in the germline V gene (reference sequence). The V end was cut by 4 bases, the J end by 4 bases, with 7 bases between. The CDR3 is made up of 11 amino acids. This CDR3 is CAWTGAYGYTF. In nucleotides, the CDR3 is TGTGCCTGGACAGGGGCCTATGGCTACACCTTC. The whole variable domain, remainder taken from reference TRBV30 and TRBJ1-2, is SQTIHQWPATLVQPVGSPLSLECTVEGTSNPNLYWYRQAAGRGLQLLFYSVGIGQISSEVPQNLSASRPQDRQFILSSKKLLLSDSGFYLCAWTGAYGYTFGSGTRLTVV.

The CDR3 sequence: CASSFPGGEQYF. CDR3 in DNA: TGTGCCAGCAGCTTTCCAGGGGGCGAGCAGTACTTC. The V gene is TRBV11-3, the J gene TRBJ2-7, with 7 bases aligning to TRBD1. V was clipped by 3 bases and J by 6 bases; unmatched bases: 2. Germline V gene lookup returns CDR1 SGHNT and CDR2 YENEEA. This CDR3 has 12 amino acids.

V usage is TRBV6-5 and J usage is TRBJ2-1, with TRBD2 matching over 12 bases. The V and J ends lost 6 bases and 3 bases, in that order; junction bases with no gene match: 3. Germline V gene sequence: CDR1 MNHEY, CDR2 SVGAGI. This CDR3 contains 15 residues. CDR3: CASSRLAGDYNEQFF. In DNA form, the CDR3 reads TGTGCCAGCAGCAGACTAGCGGGAGACTACAATGAGCAGTTCTTC.

The chain carries TRBV15 and TRBJ1-1, with D unresolved. CDR3 size: 16 residues. Trimming took off 0 bases at V and 4 bases at J, with 15 bases between the two ends. Germline CDR1 and CDR2: LNHNV and YYDKDF (reference sequence). CDR3 nucleotides: TGTGCCACCAGCAGAGAGGCGAGGTTTCCTTCCACTGAAGCTTTCTTT. This gives the protein CATSREARFPSTEAFF.

The chain links TRBV7-6 to TRBJ2-5; 9 positions agree with TRBD2. CDR1 is SGHVS, CDR2 FNYEAQ, per germline. The CDR3 covers 14 residues. V shed 4 bases, J shed 5 bases, and the junction held 5 bases outside the gene matches. The DNA for the CDR3 is TGTGCCAGCAGCTCGGTCGCGGGGGGGGAGACCCAGTACTTC. Its translation: CASSSVAGGETQYF.

This sequence joins TRBV7-9 and TRBJ1-1; D call uncertain. Trimming shortened V by 2 bases and J by 7 bases, and 5 bases separated the two germline ends. The CDR3 sequence is 11 residues long. CDR1 is SEHNR, CDR2 FQNEAQ, per germline (reference sequence). The CDR3 bases are TGTGCCAGCAGCTTAAGCATTGAAGCTTTCTTT. Amino acids: CASSLSIEAFF.

The chain recombines TRBV25-1 with TRBJ2-1; the match to TRBD1 covers 7 bases. Germline values: CDR1 MGHDK, CDR2 SYGVNS. The CDR3 covers 15 residues. V shed 3 bases, J shed 7 bases, and the junction held 9 bases outside the gene matches. CDR3 residues: CASSDPDRPGNEQFF. The CDR3, as DNA: TGTGCCAGCAGTGACCCGGACAGGCCGGGTAATGAGCAGTTCTTC.

The V gene is TRBV11-3, the J gene TRBJ2-5, with TRBD2 matching 13 bases. Germline values: CDR1 SGHNT, CDR2 YENEEA. The junction had 5 bases not matched to a gene; V was cut back by 4 bases and J by 3 bases. The CDR3 extends over 16 amino acids. Here the CDR3 reads CASSSAGTSGKETQYF. As DNA, the CDR3 is TGTGCCAGCAGCTCAGCGGGGACTAGCGGGAAAGAGACCCAGTACTTC.

The rearrangement joins TRBV7-2 to TRBJ1-2; 8 bases fit TRBD1. Germline trimming cut 10 bases from V and 8 bases from J; bases unmatched to any gene: 12. The germline V gene has CDR1 SGHTA and CDR2 FQGNSA. The CDR3 loop spans 13 amino acids. The CDR3 DNA reads as TGTGCCACCATTCGGACAGGGCGAGGAGGCTACACCTTC. Protein product: CATIRTGRGGYTF.

The V and J genes are TRBV27 and TRBJ2-5; TRBD1 matches at 8 bases. Germline values: CDR1 MNHEY, CDR2 SMNVEV (reference sequence). V shed 6 bases and J 2 bases; nucleotides not matched to a gene: 11. This CDR3 has 16 residues. CDR3 region: CASSYRTGRRQETQYF. The CDR3 bases are TGTGCCAGCAGCTATAGGACAGGGAGACGGCAAGAGACCCAGTACTTC.

CDR3 loop: CASSSLTGANTEAFF. CDR3 in DNA: TGTGCCAGCTCATCCTTGACAGGGGCGAACACTGAAGCTTTCTTT. V and J are TRBV18 and TRBJ1-1, with 8 bases that match TRBD1. The CDR3 loop spans 15 amino acids. Losses at the gene ends were 5 bases for V and 1 base for J; bases not matched to a gene: 6. Germline loops: CDR1 KGHSH, CDR2 LQKENI.